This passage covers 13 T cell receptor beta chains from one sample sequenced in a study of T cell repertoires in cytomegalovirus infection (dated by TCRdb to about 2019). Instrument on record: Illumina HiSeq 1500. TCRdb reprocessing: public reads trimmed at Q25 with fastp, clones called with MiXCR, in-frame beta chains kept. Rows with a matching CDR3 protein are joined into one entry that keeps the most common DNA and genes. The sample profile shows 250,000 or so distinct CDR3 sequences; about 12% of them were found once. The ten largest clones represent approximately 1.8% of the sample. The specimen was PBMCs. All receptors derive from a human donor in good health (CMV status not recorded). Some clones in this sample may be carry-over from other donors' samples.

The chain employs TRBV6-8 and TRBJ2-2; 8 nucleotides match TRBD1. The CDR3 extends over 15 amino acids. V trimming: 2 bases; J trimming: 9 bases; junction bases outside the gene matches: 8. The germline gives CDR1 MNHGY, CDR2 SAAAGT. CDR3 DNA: TGTGCCAGCAGTTACCGGGCAGGGGGCGGCAGGGAGCTGTTTTTT. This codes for CASSYRAGGGRELFF.

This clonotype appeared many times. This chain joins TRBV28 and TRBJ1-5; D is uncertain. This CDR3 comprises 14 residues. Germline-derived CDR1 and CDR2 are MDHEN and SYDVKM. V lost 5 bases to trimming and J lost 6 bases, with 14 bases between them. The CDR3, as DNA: TGTGCCAGCAGTGCCGACGGGGAGGGTCAGCCCCAGCATTTT. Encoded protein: CASSADGEGQPQHF.

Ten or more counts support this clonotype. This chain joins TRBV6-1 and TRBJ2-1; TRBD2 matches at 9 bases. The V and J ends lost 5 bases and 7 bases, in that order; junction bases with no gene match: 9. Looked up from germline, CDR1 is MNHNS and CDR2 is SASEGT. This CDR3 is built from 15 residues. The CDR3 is CASSRGTSPGNEQFF. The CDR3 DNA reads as TGTGCCAGCAGTAGGGGGACTAGCCCGGGGAATGAGCAGTTCTTC.

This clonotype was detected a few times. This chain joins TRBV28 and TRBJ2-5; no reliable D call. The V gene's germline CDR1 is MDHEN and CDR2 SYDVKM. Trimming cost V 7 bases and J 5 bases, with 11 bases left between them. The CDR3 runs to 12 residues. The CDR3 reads CASKTVRETQYF. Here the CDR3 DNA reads TGTGCCAGCAAAACAGTGAGGGAGACCCAGTACTTC.

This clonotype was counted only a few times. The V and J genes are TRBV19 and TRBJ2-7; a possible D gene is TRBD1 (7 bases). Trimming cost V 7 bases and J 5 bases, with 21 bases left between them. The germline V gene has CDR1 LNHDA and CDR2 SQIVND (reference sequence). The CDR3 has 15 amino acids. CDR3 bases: TGTGCCAGTACCATCGGGACAGCGGGTCCTCACGAGCAGTACTTC. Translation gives CASTIGTAGPHEQYF. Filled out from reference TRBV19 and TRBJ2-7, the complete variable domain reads DGGITQSPKYLFRKEGQNVTLSCEQNLNHDAMYWYRQDPGQGLRLIYYSQIVNDFQKGDIAEGYSVSREKKESFPLTVTSAQKNPTAFYLCASTIGTAGPHEQYFGPGTRLTVT.

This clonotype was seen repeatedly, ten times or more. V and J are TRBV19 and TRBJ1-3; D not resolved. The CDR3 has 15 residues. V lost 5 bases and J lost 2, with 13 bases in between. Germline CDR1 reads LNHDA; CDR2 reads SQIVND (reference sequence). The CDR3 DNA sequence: TGTGCCAGTAGTGAAACCGAGGGCGCTGGAAACACCATATATTTT. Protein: CASSETEGAGNTIYF.

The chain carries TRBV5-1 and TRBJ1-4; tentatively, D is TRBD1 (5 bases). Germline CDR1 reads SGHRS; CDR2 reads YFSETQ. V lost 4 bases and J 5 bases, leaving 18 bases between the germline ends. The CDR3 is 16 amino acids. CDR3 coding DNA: TGCGCCAGCAGCCCCGGGACCCCGCCGGCGAATGAAAAACTGTTTTTT. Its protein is CASSPGTPPANEKLFF. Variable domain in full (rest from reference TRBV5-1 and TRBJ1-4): KAGVTQTPRYLIKTRGQQVTLSCSPISGHRSVSWYQQTPGQGLQFLFEYFSETQRNKGNFPGRFSGRQFSNSRSEMNVSTLELGDSALYLCASSPGTPPANEKLFFGSGTQLSVL.

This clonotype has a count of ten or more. The CDR3, as DNA: TGTGCCAGCAGTCCCCGCGGGACAGGGCGCAATGAGCAGTTCTTC. Encoded protein: CASSPRGTGRNEQFF. This rearrangement joins TRBV6-1 to TRBJ2-1, with TRBD1 matching 9 bases. The V gene's germline CDR1 is MNHNS and CDR2 SASEGT. The CDR3 consists of 15 residues. V gave up 5 bases and J gave up 6 bases; unmatched junction bases: 8.

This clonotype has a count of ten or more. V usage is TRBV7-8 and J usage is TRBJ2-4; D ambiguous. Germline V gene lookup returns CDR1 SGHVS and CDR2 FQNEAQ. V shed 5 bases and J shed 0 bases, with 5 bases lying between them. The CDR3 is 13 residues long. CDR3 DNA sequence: TGTGCCAGCAGCCGTCTAGCCAAAAACATTCAGTACTTC. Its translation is CASSRLAKNIQYF.

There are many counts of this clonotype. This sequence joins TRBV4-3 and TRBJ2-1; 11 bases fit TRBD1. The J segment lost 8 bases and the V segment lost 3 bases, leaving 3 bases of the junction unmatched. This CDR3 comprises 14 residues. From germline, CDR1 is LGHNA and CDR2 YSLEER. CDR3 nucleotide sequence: TGCGCCAGCAGCCAGAGGACAGGGGGCGATGAGCAGTTCTTC. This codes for CASSQRTGGDEQFF.

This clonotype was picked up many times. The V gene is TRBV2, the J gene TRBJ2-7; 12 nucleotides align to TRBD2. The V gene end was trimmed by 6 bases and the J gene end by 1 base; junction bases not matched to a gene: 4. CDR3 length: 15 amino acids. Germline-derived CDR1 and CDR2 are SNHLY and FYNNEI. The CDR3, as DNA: TGTGCCAGCAGGAAGCTAGCGGGGGGGTCCTACGAGCAGTACTTC. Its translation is CASRKLAGGSYEQYF.

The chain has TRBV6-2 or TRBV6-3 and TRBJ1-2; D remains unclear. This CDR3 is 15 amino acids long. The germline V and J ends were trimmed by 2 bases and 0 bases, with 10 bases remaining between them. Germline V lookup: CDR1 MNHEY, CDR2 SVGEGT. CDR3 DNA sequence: TGTGCCAGCAGTTACGGTGAACCGACTAACTATGGCTACACCTTC. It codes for CASSYGEPTNYGYTF.

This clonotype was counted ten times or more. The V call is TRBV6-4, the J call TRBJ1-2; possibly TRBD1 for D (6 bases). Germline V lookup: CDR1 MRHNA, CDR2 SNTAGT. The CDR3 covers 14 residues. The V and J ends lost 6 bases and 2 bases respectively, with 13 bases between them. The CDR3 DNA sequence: TGTGCCAGCAGCCCCGGACAGACGAACTATGGCTACACCTTC. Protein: CASSPGQTNYGYTF.